The 27 T cell receptor beta chains below were found in one sample sequenced in a study of T cell changes during pregnancy in multiple sclerosis. Libraries were prepared by immunoSEQ multiplex PCR; TCRdb keeps only in-frame clonotypes and omits some of them. This sample has 35,000 to 50,000 clones, with roughly 90% found just once. The sample in question was CD4+ T cells from peripheral blood mononuclear cells, obtained in the second trimester of pregnancy. Receptor source: a female donor with multiple sclerosis, enrolled in a pregnancy study.

J is TRBJ1-4 and V is TRBV7-8; 7 nucleotides agree with TRBD1. The germline CDR1 and CDR2 sequences are SGHVS and FQNEAQ. This CDR3 region has 15 residues. Trimming at V came to 5 bases and at J to 5 bases, leaving 8 bases not matched to a gene. CDR3 sequence (DNA): TGTGCCAGCAGCATCTCGGGACAGAAAAATGAAAAACTGTTTTTT. Residues: CASSISGQKNEKLFF.

This clone appeared a few times. The chain has TRBV19 and TRBJ1-5; TRBD1 is a possible D gene (5 bases). Germline V CDR1 and CDR2: LNHDA, SQIVND (reference sequence). V lost 6 bases and J lost 1, with 13 bases in between. CDR3 length equals 15 residues. In DNA, the CDR3 is TGTGCCAGTAGATTTACAGGAGCCAGCAATCAGCCCCAGCATTTT. It is translated as CASRFTGASNQPQHF.

The rearrangement joins TRBV20-1 to TRBJ2-7; 8 positions match TRBD1. In germline, CDR1 is DFQATT, CDR2 SNEGSKA (reference sequence). There are 11 residues in the CDR3. After removal of 7 bases from V and 7 bases from J, the junction contained 6 bases not matched to a gene. DNA of the CDR3: TGCAGTGTCAACAGGGGGTTAGAGCAGTACTTC. Translating it yields CSVNRGLEQYF.

V and J are TRBV10-3 and TRBJ2-1, with 8 bases aligning to TRBD2. Germline lookup yields CDR1 ENHRY and CDR2 SYGVKD. Trimming took 2 bases from V and 5 from J; bases not matched to a gene: 5. CDR3 length: 15 residues. CDR3 nucleotide sequence: TGTGCCATCAGTGAGCTAGCGGGCGTCCACAATGAGCAGTTCTTC. Translating gives CAISELAGVHNEQFF.

The chain uses TRBV18 and TRBJ2-7; possible D gene TRBD2, 5 bases. V shed 3 bases and J shed 0 bases, with 9 bases lying between them. CDR1 KGHSH and CDR2 LQKENI come from the germline V gene. The CDR3 spans 14 residues. CDR3 amino acids: CASSPKRVSYEQYF. The DNA for the CDR3 is TGTGCCAGCTCACCGAAGAGGGTCTCCTACGAGCAGTACTTC.

The rearrangement uses TRBV6-5 and TRBJ1-2; D ambiguous. With 5 bases removed from V and 4 bases from J, the gap between germline ends came to 17 bases. The CDR3 has 15 amino acids. In germline, CDR1 is MNHEY, CDR2 SVGAGI. The CDR3 DNA follows: TGTGCCAGCAGTCGTTTGAGCCAATACAGCTATGGCTACACCTTC. Its translation: CASSRLSQYSYGYTF.

The CDR3 DNA sequence: TGTGCCAGCAGACCCCAGGGGCGAAGCAATCAGCCCCAGCATTTT. This codes for CASRPQGRSNQPQHF. The chain links TRBV6-5 to TRBJ1-5; possibly TRBD1 for D (6 bases). CDR3 length equals 15 residues. The germline gives CDR1 MNHEY, CDR2 SVGAGI. Trimming stripped 6 bases from V and 1 base from J, with 13 bases between.

The CDR3 spells CASSLLAQDTQYF. CDR3 nucleotide sequence: TGTGCCAGCAGCTTACTAGCACAAGATACGCAGTATTTT. This sequence joins TRBV7-3 and TRBJ2-3; D might be TRBD2 (5 bases). The CDR3 covers 13 residues. CDR1 SGHTA and CDR2 FQGTGA come from the germline V gene. The V end lost 2 bases, the J end lost 5 bases, and 8 bases lay between the germline ends.

The rearrangement uses TRBV4-3 and TRBJ2-1, with TRBD2 matching over 8 bases. The CDR3 is made up of 15 amino acids. V gave up 0 bases and J gave up 12 bases; unmatched junction bases: 10. Germline V gives CDR1 LGHNA, CDR2 YSLEER. The CDR3: CASSQDFGGLEGQFF. The CDR3 DNA reads TGCGCCAGCAGCCAAGACTTTGGGGGACTAGAGGGGCAGTTCTTC.

This chain joins TRBV5-1 and TRBJ2-5, with a weak D call TRBD2 (6 bases). The length of the CDR3 is 15 residues. The germline V gene has CDR1 SGHRS and CDR2 YFSETQ. Trimming pared 0 bases from V and 3 bases from J, leaving 12 bases between. The CDR3 is CASSLDRLVKETQYF. CDR3 in DNA: TGCGCCAGCAGCTTGGACCGACTAGTAAAAGAGACCCAGTACTTC.

The J gene is TRBJ2-3, the V gene TRBV29-1; 9 nucleotides align to TRBD2. Losses at the gene ends were 7 bases for V and 5 bases for J; bases not matched to a gene: 13. Germline V gene lookup returns CDR1 SQVTM and CDR2 ANQGSEA. CDR3 length equals 15 residues. CDR3 sequence (DNA): TGCAGCGCTATGGTGGCGGGAGGGCGGAGAGATACGCAGTATTTT. This encodes CSAMVAGGRRDTQYF.

V is TRBV19 and J is TRBJ1-1, with 7 positions matching TRBD1. The germline V gene encodes CDR1 LNHDA and CDR2 SQIVND (reference sequence). The CDR3 has 16 residues. The J segment lost 3 bases and the V segment lost 0 bases, leaving 7 bases of the junction unmatched. The CDR3 sequence is CASSIDVQGYYTEAFF. The CDR3 DNA is TGTGCCAGTAGTATAGACGTACAGGGGTATTACACTGAAGCTTTCTTT.

The chain uses TRBV6-6 and TRBJ1-1; TRBD1 matches at 7 bases. V lost 6 bases and J lost 1; bases outside the gene matches: 8. Per the germline V gene, CDR1 is MNHNY and CDR2 is SVGAGI (reference sequence). CDR3 length: 15 amino acids. The CDR3 loop reads CASSQKGAGNTEAFF. The CDR3 DNA is TGTGCCAGCAGCCAAAAGGGGGCCGGGAACACTGAAGCTTTCTTT.

In regard to this clone: This same CDR3 is encoded by further DNA sequences in the sample. This chain connects TRBV2 to TRBJ1-5; 8 bases match TRBD1. The CDR3 length is 13 residues. V lost 4 bases to trimming and J lost 4 bases; unmatched junction nucleotides: 0. Germline V gene sequence: CDR1 SNHLY, CDR2 FYNNEI. The CDR3 nucleotides read TGTGCCAGCAGTGGACAGGGGAATCAGCCCCAGCATTTT. This translates into CASSGQGNQPQHF.

The chain links TRBV19 to TRBJ2-1; the match to TRBD1 covers 9 bases. Trimming cost V 5 bases and J 7 bases; bases outside gene matches: 9. This CDR3 has 15 residues. Germline-derived CDR1 and CDR2 are LNHDA and SQIVND (reference sequence). For the CDR3, the DNA is TGTGCCAGTAGTTCCTCCGGGACAGGGATGAATGAGCAGTTCTTC. Amino acids: CASSSSGTGMNEQFF. Combining the CDR3 with reference TRBV19 and TRBJ2-1 gives the whole variable domain DGGITQSPKYLFRKEGQNVTLSCEQNLNHDAMYWYRQDPGQGLRLIYYSQIVNDFQKGDIAEGYSVSREKKESFPLTVTSAQKNPTAFYLCASSSSGTGMNEQFFGPGTRLTVL.

This clone has only one observation. At one end the junction does not follow the germline gene, possibly because of a read error. The chain has TRBV5-5 and TRBJ1-2; D possibly corresponds to TRBD1 (6 bases). This CDR3 region has 15 residues. CDR1 SGHKS and CDR2 YYEKEE come from the germline V gene (reference sequence). The CDR3 sequence is CASSLAGGAEIGYTF. CDR3 nucleotides: TGTGCCAGCAGTTTGGCTGGGGGGGCAGAGATTGGCTACACCTTC.

This clone came up once. The CDR3 is CSGKDTYEQYF. DNA of the CDR3: TGCAGTGGTAAGGACACCTACGAGCAGTACTTC. The chain has TRBV20-1 and TRBJ2-7; the D gene is possibly TRBD1 (5 bases). The V and J ends lost 7 bases and 2 bases respectively, with 9 bases between them. The CDR3 has 11 amino acids. Germline-derived CDR1 and CDR2 are DFQATT and SNEGSKA (reference sequence).

J is TRBJ1-1 and V is TRBV6-1; D is possibly TRBD1 (6 bases). Trimming removed 1 base from V and 11 bases from J, with 14 bases in between. This CDR3 comprises 13 residues. CDR1 is MNHNS, CDR2 SASEGT, per germline. As DNA, the CDR3 is TGTGCCAGCAGTGAAGACAGGGCGAAGTCGGCTTTCTTT. It is translated as CASSEDRAKSAFF.

V gene TRBV5-6 combines with J gene TRBJ2-3; maybe TRBD1 (5 bases). CDR3 size: 13 residues. Germline V gene lookup returns CDR1 SGHDT and CDR2 YYEEEE. Trimming took 3 bases from V and 1 from J, leaving 6 bases between them. The CDR3 protein is CASSWGRTDTQYF. The DNA for the CDR3 is TGTGCCAGCAGCTGGGGCCGCACAGATACGCAGTATTTT.

The chain carries TRBV4-1 and TRBJ1-5; D unresolved. The CDR3 covers 14 residues. Per germline, CDR1 MGHRA and CDR2 YSYEKL. Trimming pared 0 bases from V and 5 bases from J, leaving 8 bases between. CDR3 region: CASSQEGGYQPQHF. The CDR3 DNA is TGCGCCAGCAGCCAAGAGGGAGGGTATCAGCCCCAGCATTTT.

The rearrangement links TRBV7-6 to TRBJ2-5; D is undetermined. The CDR3 contains 13 residues. Trimming left V 5 bases short and J 7 bases short, with 14 bases between. Germline V gene data show CDR1 as SGHVS and CDR2 as FNYEAQ. CDR3: CASSPVITWTQYF. For the CDR3, the DNA is TGTGCCAGCAGCCCAGTCATCACCTGGACCCAGTACTTC.

This clone appeared once. The chain joins TRBV19 to TRBJ1-3; TRBD1 is a possible D gene (5 bases). The CDR3 runs 16 residues. Germline V gene sequence: CDR1 LNHDA, CDR2 SQIVND (reference sequence). With 0 bases removed from V and 2 bases from J, the gap between germline ends came to 11 bases. The CDR3, as DNA: TGTGCCAGTAGTATAGACCGGGACTGGGCTGGAAACACCATATATTTT. Residues: CASSIDRDWAGNTIYF.

This chain connects TRBV7-8 to TRBJ2-2; no clear D. V was trimmed by 3 bases and J by 7 bases, leaving 15 bases between them. Looked up from germline, CDR1 is SGHVS and CDR2 is FQNEAQ. The CDR3 sequence is 15 residues long. The CDR3 loop reads CASSFPPLGHGELFF. DNA of the CDR3: TGTGCCAGCAGCTTTCCCCCCCTGGGCCACGGGGAGCTGTTTTTT.

V is TRBV2 and J is TRBJ2-7, with TRBD2 matching over 11 bases. The CDR3 has 14 residues. Trimming at V came to 3 bases and at J to 2 bases, leaving 0 bases not matched to a gene. The germline gives CDR1 SNHLY, CDR2 FYNNEI. In DNA, the CDR3 is TGTGCCAGCAGTGAGACTAGCGGGACCTACGAGCAGTACTTC. It yields the protein CASSETSGTYEQYF.

The sample holds one count of this clone. The chain joins TRBV5-8 to TRBJ1-5, with TRBD1 as a possible D gene (6 bases). From germline, CDR1 is SGHTS and CDR2 YDEGEE. CDR3 length: 17 residues. V was pared by 4 bases and J by 5 bases, with 22 bases between. DNA for the CDR3: TGTGCCAGCAGCACCTACAGGGTCTCCGCCTATGATCAGCCCCAGCATTTT. Protein product: CASSTYRVSAYDQPQHF. Variable domain in full (rest from reference TRBV5-8 and TRBJ1-5): EAGVTQSPTHLIKTRGQQATLRCSPISGHTSVYWYQQALGLGLQFLLWYDEGEERNRGNFPPRFSGRQFPNYSSELNVNALELEDSALYLCASSTYRVSAYDQPQHFGDGTRLSIL.

This chain joins TRBV18 and TRBJ2-5, with 7 nucleotides matching TRBD2. This CDR3 has 15 amino acids. Looked up from germline, CDR1 is KGHSH and CDR2 is LQKENI. V lost 2 bases and J lost 7; bases outside the gene matches: 10. The CDR3 DNA reads as TGTGCCAGCTCACCAGGGCTAGCGGACCCGTGGACCCAGTACTTC. This gives the protein CASSPGLADPWTQYF.

This chain joins TRBV5-1 and TRBJ2-6, with TRBD1 identical over 12 bases. With V trimmed by 3 bases and J by 4 bases, 5 bases remained unmatched. Germline V gene sequence: CDR1 SGHRS, CDR2 YFSETQ. This CDR3 is built from 17 residues. In DNA, the CDR3 is TGCGCCAGCAGCTCCGGGACAGGGGGCTCCGGGGCCAACGTCCTGACTTTC. Protein: CASSSGTGGSGANVLTF.